What follows are 6 T cell receptor beta chains derived from one specimen sequenced in a study of beta chain features in type 1 diabetes. Study conclusions and caveats: In every one of the four CD4+ subsets, TCRB CDR3s were moderately but significantly shorter in Type 1 diabetes patients.

These receptors lack a known antigen. The whole isolated RNA underwent reverse transcription, so sequencing captured expressed TCRB transcripts. The protocol was immunoSEQ multiplex PCR, while the TCRdb copy is restricted to in-frame clones and leaves out a portion. The sample carries 600,000 or so clones, around 12% recorded once. Sequencing was performed on naive CD4+ T cells from blood. These receptors all stem from a man aged 30 to 39 with type 1 diabetes.

The chain joins TRBV5-1 to TRBJ2-5; D may match TRBD1 or TRBD2 (5 bases each). CDR3 length equals 15 residues. The V gene's germline CDR1 is SGHRS and CDR2 YFSETQ. Trimming left V 0 bases short and J 5 bases short, with 14 bases between. Here the CDR3 DNA reads TGCGCCAGCAGCTTGGGAACCGGGACCTCGGAGACCCAGTACTTC. This encodes CASSLGTGTSETQYF.

This clone appeared a few times. This chain connects TRBV27 to TRBJ1-4; D is unresolved. Trimming stripped 3 bases from V and 4 bases from J, with 9 bases between. Germline CDR1 and CDR2: MNHEY and SMNVEV (reference sequence). The CDR3 consists of 14 residues. CDR3 protein: CASSLGRLNEKLFF. CDR3 bases: TGTGCCAGCAGTTTGGGCAGGCTTAATGAAAAACTGTTTTTT.

This chain links TRBV10-3 with TRBJ2-7; D remains ambiguous. Germline V lookup: CDR1 ENHRY, CDR2 SYGVKD. This CDR3 has 15 amino acids. V lost 0 bases to trimming and J lost 9 bases, with 18 bases between them. The CDR3 protein is CAISESVVTGIRQYF. CDR3 sequence (DNA): TGTGCCATCAGTGAGTCCGTAGTGACGGGTATTAGGCAGTACTTC.

This clone was seen more than once but under ten times. The gene calls are TRBV5-4 and TRBJ1-5, with 8 bases identical to TRBD1. CDR3 length: 17 amino acids. J lost 3 bases, V lost 0 bases, and 8 bases had no gene match. Per the germline V gene, CDR1 is SGHNT and CDR2 is YYREEE (reference sequence). CDR3 coding DNA: TGTGCCAGCAGCTTGGGCCCGGACAGGGAGAACAATCAGCCCCAGCATTTT. Encoded protein: CASSLGPDRENNQPQHF.

This clone was seen a few times. This chain links TRBV6-6 with TRBJ2-5, with D tentatively TRBD2 (7 bases). V gave up 8 bases and J gave up 5 bases, with 18 bases separating them. Germline V gives CDR1 MNHNY, CDR2 SVGAGI (reference sequence). CDR3 size: 14 residues. CDR3 protein: CASLRGDISETQYF. DNA for the CDR3: TGTGCCAGCCTCCGGGGGGACATATCGGAGACCCAGTACTTC.

Remarks on this clone: This same CDR3 is encoded by further DNA sequences in the sample. This chain links TRBV9 with TRBJ2-3, with a tentative D call TRBD1 (6 bases). Trimming left V 0 bases short and J 2 bases short, with 7 bases between. Germline V CDR1 and CDR2: SGDLS, YYNGEE. This CDR3 comprises 14 residues. CDR3 nucleotides: TGTGCCAGCAGCGTAGGACAGGACACAGATACGCAGTATTTT. This sequence encodes CASSVGQDTDTQYF.